These 22 T cell receptor beta chains were sequenced from one sample in a study of T cells in women clearing cervical HPV infection. Profiled with immunoSEQ multiplex PCR; TCRdb holds only in-frame clones, not every one. This sample's clone table lists some 31,000 clones. Material: blood buffy coat. Receptors originate from a woman between 18 and 69 years old with a cervical HPV16 infection that either progressed to CIN3+ or cleared (not recorded which).

Remarks on this clone: The read halts 3 residues ahead of the CDR3 end, with the missing end drawn from the germline J gene. The V gene is TRBV19, the J gene TRBJ2-3, with D possibly being TRBD1 (6 bases). V was clipped by 5 bases and J by 3 bases, with 12 bases between them. Germline V gives CDR1 LNHDA, CDR2 SQIVND (reference sequence). The length of the CDR3 is 14 residues. CDR3 bases read: TGTGCCAGTAGTGTGACAGGAAGGACAGATACG. This sequence encodes CASSVTGRTDT. The whole CDR3 region reads CASSVTGRTDTQYF.

Notes on this clone: Sequencing ends 3 residues short of the CDR3 end; the germline J gene provides the rest. The chain joins TRBV7-8 to TRBJ2-7; 8 bases line up with TRBD2. The germline V gene encodes CDR1 SGHVS and CDR2 FQNEAQ. V gave up 2 bases and J gave up 0 bases; unmatched junction bases: 6. The CDR3 contains 16 residues. The chain's CDR3 is CASSLPPSGSSYEQYF. Incomplete CDR3 DNA: TGTGCCAGCAGCTTACCCCCCAGCGGGAGCTCCTACGAG. The variable domain in full, with the rest retrieved from reference TRBV7-8 and TRBJ2-7, is GAGVSQSPRYKVAKRGQDVALRCDPISGHVSLFWYQQALGQGPEFLTYFQNEAQLDKSGLPSDRFFAERPEGSVSTLKIQRTQQEDSAVYLCASSLPPSGSSYEQYFGPGTRLTVT.

Comments on this clone: The read gets to within 3 residues of the CDR3 end, and the germline J gene fills in the rest. The rearrangement joins TRBV2 to TRBJ1-2; 8 bases map to TRBD1. V was clipped by 6 bases and J by 6 bases; unmatched bases: 18. CDR1 and CDR2 from the germline V gene are SNHLY and FYNNEI. The CDR3 has 17 residues. CDR3 loop: CASREAGTGVWANGYTF. The covered CDR3 bases are TGTGCCAGCAGAGAGGCGGGGACAGGAGTTTGGGCAAATGGC.

As concerns this clone: The sequence runs out 3 residues before the end of the CDR3; the remainder is reconstructed from the germline J gene. This sequence joins TRBV7-3 and TRBJ1-4; the D gene is possibly TRBD1 (5 bases). This CDR3 spans 15 amino acids. Germline assignment: CDR1 SGHTA and CDR2 FQGTGA. V shed 5 bases and J shed 3 bases, with 13 bases lying between them. Incomplete CDR3 DNA: TGTGCCAGCAGCAACACAGGACGTTCTAATGAAAAA. Its protein is CASSNTGRSNEK. The entire CDR3 protein reads CASSNTGRSNEKLFF. Complete variable domain (other parts from reference TRBV7-3 and TRBJ1-4): GAGVSQTPSNKVTEKGKYVELRCDPISGHTALYWYRQSLGQGPEFLIYFQGTGAADDSGLPNDRFFAVRPEGSVSTLKIQRTERGDSAVYLCASSNTGRSNEKLFFGSGTQLSVL.

A word on this clone: The read ends 3 residues shy of where the CDR3 ends; the end is completed using the germline J gene. The rearrangement joins TRBV2 to TRBJ1-1, with D tentatively TRBD1 (5 bases). CDR3 length: 13 residues. Germline assignment: CDR1 SNHLY and CDR2 FYNNEI. With 4 bases removed from V and 2 bases from J, the gap between germline ends came to 8 bases. Partial CDR3 DNA: TGTGCCAGCAGTGTAGGACACAACACTGAA. Protein: CASSVGHNTE. The CDR3 in its entirety is CASSVGHNTEAFF.

Remarks on this clone: The read gets to within 3 residues of the CDR3 end, and the germline J gene fills in the rest. This chain uses TRBV11-3 with TRBJ2-1; TRBD2 is a possible D gene (6 bases). The germline V and J ends were trimmed by 5 bases and 4 bases, with 15 bases remaining between them. The CDR3 totals 15 residues. Germline loops: CDR1 SGHNT, CDR2 YENEEA. The CDR3 loop is CASSPSRLGYNEQFF. CDR3 DNA (partial): TGTGCCAGCAGCCCTTCCCGACTAGGGTACAATGAG.

Notes on this clone: The CDR3 extends 3 residues past the end of the read, so its final part is completed from the germline J gene. This sequence joins TRBV19 and TRBJ2-3; 10 nucleotides match TRBD2. V dropped 4 bases and J dropped 6; count of bases not matched to a gene: 7. The CDR3 totals 15 residues. Germline assignment: CDR1 LNHDA and CDR2 SQIVND (reference sequence). The CDR3 reads CASSNLAGGVDTQYF. The sequenced CDR3 bases are TGTGCCAGTAGTAATTTAGCGGGAGGTGTTGATACG.

On this clone itself: The read finishes 3 residues shy of the CDR3 end, and the germline J gene is used to complete it. The chain combines TRBV19 with TRBJ1-2, with D possibly being TRBD1 (6 bases). V was clipped by 7 bases and J by 3 bases, with 15 bases between them. From germline, CDR1 is LNHDA and CDR2 SQIVND (reference sequence). The CDR3 spans 14 residues. The DNA read from the CDR3 is TGTGCCAGTAACAACCTGGGACACGACTATGGC. Protein product: CASNNLGHDYG. The CDR3 in full is CASNNLGHDYGYTF.

A note on this clone: The read halts 3 residues ahead of the CDR3 end, with the missing end drawn from the germline J gene. The chain joins TRBV6-1 to TRBJ2-2; D gene uncertain. The germline CDR1 and CDR2 sequences are MNHNS and SASEGT. V was shortened by 4 bases and J by 6 bases, with 15 bases between the two germline ends. This CDR3 spans 15 amino acids. The CDR3 sequence is CASSATDRTPGELFF. The covered CDR3 bases are TGTGCCAGCAGTGCGACTGATAGAACACCCGGGGAG.

A remark on this clone: The CDR3 is cut off 3 residues early in the read; its end comes from the germline J gene. The V call is TRBV7-3, the J call TRBJ2-5, with D maybe TRBD2 (6 bases). The V end lost 5 bases, the J end lost 5 bases, and 18 bases lay between the germline ends. Germline V gene lookup returns CDR1 SGHTA and CDR2 FQGTGA. The CDR3 totals 15 residues. CDR3 region: CASSAGWGEGETQYF. The part of the CDR3 DNA that was read is TGTGCCAGCAGCGCCGGGTGGGGGGAAGGGGAGACC.

As for this clone: Read data end 3 residues before the CDR3 end; the end is taken from the germline J gene. The chain combines TRBV18 with TRBJ2-1; 9 positions agree with TRBD2. Trimming at V came to 3 bases and at J to 9 bases, leaving 15 bases not matched to a gene. Germline V gene sequence: CDR1 KGHSH, CDR2 LQKENI. There are 17 residues in the CDR3. The CDR3 reads CASSPSREGEKMGEQFF. The DNA read from the CDR3 is TGTGCCAGCTCACCCTCGCGGGAGGGTGAAAAGATGGGTGAG.

The CDR3 reads CASSLGRIEVGGYTF. The DNA read from the CDR3 is TGTGCCAGCAGCTTAGGCCGAATTGAAGTCGGGGGC. The V call is TRBV5-4, the J call TRBJ1-2; D gene uncertain. With the read ending 3 residues before the CDR3 end, the germline J gene is used to fill in that end. The CDR3 is made up of 15 amino acids. Looked up from germline, CDR1 is SGHNT and CDR2 is YYREEE (reference sequence).

Remarks on this clone: Read data end 3 residues before the CDR3 end; the end is taken from the germline J gene. V gene TRBV7-9 combines with J gene TRBJ2-1; a possible D gene is TRBD1 (5 bases). V was trimmed by 5 bases and J by 2 bases, leaving 10 bases between them. Germline-derived CDR1 and CDR2 are SEHNR and FQNEAQ (reference sequence). There are 14 residues in the CDR3. CDR3 in amino acids: CASSHVGPYNEQFF. CDR3 bases read: TGTGCCAGCAGCCACGTGGGGCCCTACAATGAG.

The sequenced CDR3 bases are TGTGCCACCGGACAGGGGGCCATAGAGACC. This gives the protein CATGQGAIET. The CDR3 as a whole reads CATGQGAIETQYF. The rearrangement joins TRBV24-1 to TRBJ2-5; 11 bases are shared with TRBD1. Sequencing ends 3 residues short of the CDR3 end; the germline J gene provides the rest. Per germline, CDR1 KGHDR and CDR2 SFDVKD. Trimming removed 9 bases from V and 4 bases from J; junction bases left unmatched: 3. CDR3 size: 13 residues.

About this clone itself: The read stops 3 residues short of the end of the CDR3; the missing end is completed from the germline J gene. The chain employs TRBV6-1 and TRBJ2-1, with D perhaps TRBD1 (6 bases). The CDR3 is made up of 15 amino acids. V was trimmed by 0 bases and J by 3 bases, leaving 9 bases between them. Germline V gene lookup returns CDR1 MNHNS and CDR2 SASEGT. CDR3 DNA, as far as it was read: TGTGCCAGCAGTGAAGCTGACAGGCGCTACAATGAG. This codes for CASSEADRRYNE. The CDR3 in its entirety is CASSEADRRYNEQFF.

Remarks on this clone: The read ends 3 residues shy of where the CDR3 ends; the end is completed using the germline J gene. The chain employs TRBV2 and TRBJ2-3, with 10 bases matching TRBD1. Looked up from germline, CDR1 is SNHLY and CDR2 is FYNNEI. The CDR3 length is 14 residues. The CDR3 bases that were read are TGTGCCAGCAGTAGACAGGGGGCCGATCAGCCG. Protein: CASSRQGADQP. The complete CDR3 sequence is CASSRQGADQPQYF.

With respect to this clone: With the read ending 3 residues before the CDR3 end, the germline J gene is used to fill in that end. The chain recombines TRBV19 with TRBJ2-7, with 8 bases aligning to TRBD1. CDR1 and CDR2 (germline): LNHDA, SQIVND (reference sequence). The V and J ends lost 3 bases and 1 base, in that order; junction bases with no gene match: 5. This CDR3 has 15 amino acids. CDR3 amino acids: CASSIRQGPSYEQYF. CDR3 bases read: TGTGCCAGTAGTATTAGACAGGGGCCGTCCTACGAG.

To note about this clone: The read comes to an end 3 residues before the CDR3 does, leaving the germline J gene to fill in the end. The chain has TRBV19 and TRBJ1-1, with 9 bases matching TRBD1. J lost 3 bases, V lost 5 bases, and 4 bases had no gene match. Germline V gene sequence: CDR1 LNHDA, CDR2 SQIVND (reference sequence). The length of the CDR3 is 14 residues. The CDR3 here is CASSAGQGDTEAFF. The CDR3 bases that were read are TGTGCCAGTAGTGCGGGACAGGGCGACACTGAA.

A note on this clone: The CDR3 end falls 3 residues outside the read, so it is completed with the germline J gene. The chain joins TRBV30 to TRBJ2-7; D call uncertain. Deletions cut 3 bases from V and 0 bases from J, with 6 bases between. The CDR3 totals 12 residues. The germline CDR1 and CDR2 sequences are GTSNPN and SVGIG (reference sequence). This chain's CDR3 is CAWRGISYEQYF. The CDR3 DNA, read in part, is TGTGCCTGGAGAGGTATCTCCTACGAG.

In regard to this clone: The CDR3 end lies 3 residues beyond the end of the read and is filled in from the germline J gene. V gene TRBV7-6 combines with J gene TRBJ2-5; 7 nucleotides align to TRBD1. CDR1 and CDR2 from the germline V gene are SGHVS and FNYEAQ. CDR3 length equals 13 residues. Trimming at V came to 2 bases and at J to 7 bases, leaving 4 bases not matched to a gene. The chain's CDR3 is CASSLQGDGTQYF. The sequenced CDR3 bases are TGTGCCAGCAGCTTACAGGGGGATGGGACC.

A note on this clone: The CDR3 is cut off 3 residues early in the read; its end comes from the germline J gene. The chain recombines TRBV20-1 with TRBJ2-7; TRBD2 matches at 8 bases. The CDR3 is 14 residues long. Looked up from germline, CDR1 is DFQATT and CDR2 is SNEGSKA (reference sequence). Trimming at V came to 4 bases and at J to 5 bases, leaving 10 bases not matched to a gene. The CDR3 bases that were read are TGCAGTGCTAAAAGCGGGAGTGTTTTCCACGAG. It yields the protein CSAKSGSVFHE. The complete CDR3 protein is CSAKSGSVFHEQYF.

Comment on this clone: The read ends 3 residues before the CDR3 terminus; that terminus is restored from the germline J gene. The rearrangement links TRBV29-1 to TRBJ2-7; 7 nucleotides line up with TRBD1. CDR1 is SQVTM, CDR2 ANQGSEA, per germline. CDR3 length: 12 amino acids. The trim removed 5 bases at V and 5 bases at J, leaving 6 bases unmatched. CDR3 bases read: TGCAGCGTTACCGGGACAGCGAACGAG. It encodes CSVTGTANE. The whole CDR3 sequence reads CSVTGTANEQYF.